The T cell receptor (beta chain) described here comes from a study of radiotherapy plus CTLA-4 blockade in lung cancer. The study treated chemo-refractory metastatic non-small-cell lung cancer patients with focal radiation plus ipilimumab CTLA-4 blockade. Germline values: CDR1 GTSNPN, CDR2 SVGIG (reference sequence). This CDR3 has 14 residues. The V end was cut by 2 bases, the J end by 2 bases, with 13 bases between. Note on this clone: Its cognate antigen is unknown.

Only in-frame clones appear in the TCRdb table, and some are missing; sequencing was by immunoSEQ multiplex PCR. The data show about 45,000 clones, around 76% seen once. Study conclusions and caveats: The study found tumor-derived TCR clones expanded in blood after radiotherapy plus ipilimumab.

The clonotype was recovered from a human donor with non-small cell lung cancer who had stable disease on radiotherapy plus ipilimumab. The sequenced sample was peripheral blood, obtained from a patient treated with radiotherapy plus ipilimumab. The chain carries TRBV30 and TRBJ2-7; TRBD1 is a possible D gene (5 bases). The CDR3: CAWSYRISTYEQYF. The CDR3 DNA follows: TGTGCCTGGAGTTACAGGATTTCGACCTACGAGCAGTACTTC.